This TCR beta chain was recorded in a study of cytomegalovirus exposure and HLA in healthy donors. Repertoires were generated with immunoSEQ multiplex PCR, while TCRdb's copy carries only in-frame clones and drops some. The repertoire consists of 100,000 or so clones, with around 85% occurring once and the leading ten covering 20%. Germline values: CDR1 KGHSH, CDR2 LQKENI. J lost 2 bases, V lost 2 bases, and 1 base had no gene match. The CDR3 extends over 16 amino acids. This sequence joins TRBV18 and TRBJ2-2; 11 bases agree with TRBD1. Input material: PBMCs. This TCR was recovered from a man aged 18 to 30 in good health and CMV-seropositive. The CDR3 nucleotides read TGTGCCAGCTCACCAGGGACAGGGGGAAACACCGGGGAGCTGTTTTTT. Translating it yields CASSPGTGGNTGELFF. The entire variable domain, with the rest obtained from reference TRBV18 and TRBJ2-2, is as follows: NAGVMQNPRHLVRRRGQEARLRCSPMKGHSHVYWYRQLPEEGLKFMVYLQKENIIDESGMPKERFSAEFPKEGPSILRIQQVVRGDSAAYFCASSPGTGGNTGELFFGEGSRLTVL.